Listed below are T cell receptor beta chains from one sample, sequenced in a study of cytomegalovirus exposure and HLA in healthy donors. The data were produced by immunoSEQ multiplex PCR, yet TCRdb's version contains in-frame clones alone and is incomplete. This sample contains about 210,000 clones. Sequenced material: PBMCs. These receptors all come from a woman aged 25-40 years in good health and CMV-seropositive. The conserved cysteine and the conserved F or W are not part of the CDR3 here.

>TRBJ1-2|TRBV5-1
ASSQTGTGGDGYT
>TRBJ1-1|TRBV9
ASSVARGTEAF
>TRBJ1-2|TRBV10-2
ASRPGRTGPLQGR
>TRBJ2-3|TRBV28
ASSFRAGPLRALRRTDTQY
>TRBJ2-7|TRBV5-1
ASSLEGTGYYEQY
>TRBJ1-4|TRBV18
ASSPNSQNEKLF
>TRBJ1-4|TRBV28
ASSFTGGGEKLF
>TRBJ2-3|TRBV6-5
ASSYGGTSGPDTQY
>TRBJ1-2|TRBV7-6
ASSPGGSYGYT
>TRBJ2-3|TRBV10-3
AISGGTSSADTQY
>TRBJ1-1|TRBV27
ASSPGGEAF
>TRBJ2-7|TRBV27
ASSLHGTGSPYEQY
>TRBJ2-7|TRBV5-4
ASSSTTTYEQY
>TRBJ1-6|TRBV19
ASLKTGGGHSPLH
>TRBJ1-1|TRBV6-1
ASSTGWGTEAF
>TRBJ1-2|TRBV9
ASSAPQGKGVGGYT
>TRBJ2-3|TRBV11-3
ASSLNRDYLRDTQY
>TRBJ1-5|TRBV5-6
ASSSQGNQPQH
>TRBJ2-5|TRBV7-9
ASSYTETQY
>TRBJ1-3|TRBV13
ASSSTVSGNTIY
>TRBJ2-7|TRBV19
AREGQKKPYEQY
>TRBJ1-5|TRBV29-1
SVAGAPNQPQH
>TRBJ2-2|TRBV7-9
ASSLAVASGAGTGELF
>TRBJ1-2|TRBV7-2
ASSPGTGGFSGSGYT
>TRBJ2-1|TRBV7-8
ASSLTGQQF
>TRBJ2-7|TRBV25-1
ASPDRGDFYEQY
>TRBJ2-3|TRBV4-1
ASSLVVRQGRTDTQY
>TRBJ1-1|TRBV19
ASSGGTAEMNTEAF
>TRBJ1-3|TRBV4-1
ASSQGWSGLKRNTIY
>TRBJ2-6|TRBV5-6
ASSLAWRNSGANVLT
>TRBJ2-7|TRBV27
ASSSGLAYEQY
>TRBJ2-2|TRBV5-1
ASSLTGTVNTGELF
>TRBJ2-5|TRBV28
ASTPGLAGGFETQY
>TRBJ2-7|TRBV7-9
ASSLGGAEQY
>TRBJ1-2|TRBV30
ASAGGPGYGYT
>TRBJ2-7|TRBV7-6
ASSLEAGNYYEQY
>TRBJ1-6|TRBV19
ASTRGPRSYNSPLH
>TRBJ1-2|TRBV19
ASSLAGQGNYGYT
>TRBJ2-7|TRBV2
ASRGSSYEQY
>TRBJ2-7|TRBV9
ASSDRTGSYEQY
>TRBJ2-1|TRBV7-2
ASSLERGVYNEQF
>TRBJ2-1|TRBV18
ASSQREVYNEQF
>TRBJ1-2|TRBV7-6
ASSPGDDYGYT
>TRBJ2-2|TRBV9
ASSVGRTLNTGELF
>TRBJ2-1|TRBV5-1
ASRDITGTSSYNEQL
>TRBJ2-5|TRBV29-1
SVGGGTQETQY
>TRBJ1-4|TRBV29-1
SGSRGPSEKLF
>TRBJ1-5|TRBV6-1
ASSDGGLGQPQH
>TRBJ2-3|TRBV6-4
ASSDLGVGTDTQY